These 30 T cell receptor beta chains came from one sample sequenced in a study of control samples from healthy donors and cancer patients. Method: immunoSEQ multiplex PCR; TCRdb's copy keeps in-frame clones and lacks some. The sample lists fewer than 90,000 clones; around nine tenths were seen once. Source material: blood. The source is a woman aged 45-65 years in good health.

The rearrangement joins TRBV5-1 to TRBJ2-3; TRBD2 might be the D (5 bases). Trimming cost V 4 bases and J 2 bases, with 11 bases left between them. In germline, CDR1 is SGHRS, CDR2 YFSETQ. The CDR3 length is 14 residues. The CDR3 nucleotides read TGCGCCAGCAGCCCGGACTCTACCACAGATACGCAGTATTTT. The encoded protein is CASSPDSTTDTQYF.

The V call is TRBV18, the J call TRBJ1-1; TRBD1 agrees at 10 bases. V lost 2 bases, J lost 4 bases, and 10 bases stayed unmatched. Germline CDR1 and CDR2: KGHSH and LQKENI. The length of the CDR3 is 17 residues. DNA of the CDR3: TGTGCCAGCTCACCAATTTCGACAGGGGGCGCTCCCACTGAAGCTTTCTTT. It translates to CASSPISTGGAPTEAFF.

The chain has TRBV6-6 and TRBJ1-5; D is unclear. The CDR3 runs 14 residues. Trimming stripped 4 bases from V and 5 bases from J, with 12 bases between. The germline V gene has CDR1 MNHNY and CDR2 SVGAGI (reference sequence). The CDR3 is CASSFWQAHQPQHF. CDR3 in DNA: TGTGCCAGCAGTTTTTGGCAGGCCCATCAGCCCCAGCATTTT.

The genes are TRBV10-3 and TRBJ1-2; the D is unclear. Trimming shortened V by 4 bases and J by 5 bases, and 14 bases separated the two germline ends. Germline V gives CDR1 ENHRY, CDR2 SYGVKD. The CDR3 is made up of 14 amino acids. In DNA, the CDR3 is TGTGCCATCAGTGGGCTGGTTGCGACTTATGGCTACACCTTC. It specifies CAISGLVATYGYTF.

This clone came up once. The CDR3 nucleotides are TGTGCCAGCAGCTCATCCCGGACAGGGGGCGTAGAAGCTTTCTTT. Translating it yields CASSSSRTGGVEAFF. The chain is built from TRBV7-9 and TRBJ1-1, with TRBD1 identical over 11 bases. V lost 4 bases, J lost 8 bases, and 9 bases stayed unmatched. This CDR3 contains 15 residues. The germline V gene encodes CDR1 SEHNR and CDR2 FQNEAQ (reference sequence).

The chain couples TRBV5-6 to TRBJ1-2; TRBD1 might be the D (5 bases). Trimming stripped 2 bases from V and 8 bases from J, with 13 bases between. The CDR3 sequence is 13 residues long. Germline V CDR1 and CDR2: SGHDT, YYEEEE. In nucleotides, the CDR3 is TGTGCCAGCAGCTTCCGAGGGGAATTGGGCTACACCTTC. Encoded protein: CASSFRGELGYTF.

The chain combines TRBV20-1 with TRBJ2-1; the D is unclear. Between the trimmed V and J ends, which lost 6 bases and 4 bases, there was a span of 7 bases. This CDR3 has 11 residues. Germline V gene data show CDR1 as DFQATT and CDR2 as SNEGSKA (reference sequence). The CDR3 DNA reads TGCAGTGCGAGGTATTACAATGAGCAGTTCTTC. The encoded protein is CSARYYNEQFF.

This sequence joins TRBV2 and TRBJ2-3; D is perhaps TRBD2 (6 bases). The V and J ends lost 6 bases and 2 bases respectively, with 12 bases between them. Germline V lookup: CDR1 SNHLY, CDR2 FYNNEI. CDR3 length: 14 residues. The CDR3 here is CASSSRENTDTQYF. The CDR3 DNA reads TGTGCCAGCAGCTCCCGGGAGAACACAGATACGCAGTATTTT.

The chain has TRBV7-2 and TRBJ2-7; 7 bases map to TRBD1. CDR1 is SGHTA, CDR2 FQGNSA, per germline. V was pared by 3 bases and J by 2 bases, with 7 bases of the junction left unmatched. The CDR3 is made up of 15 amino acids. CDR3 in amino acids: CASSFTGTEAYEQYF. The CDR3 nucleotides read TGTGCCAGCAGCTTCACCGGGACAGAGGCCTACGAGCAGTACTTC.

V usage is TRBV25-1 and J usage is TRBJ2-5, with 9 bases lining up with TRBD1. CDR1 is MGHDK and CDR2 is SYGVNS in the germline V gene. V lost 5 bases to trimming and J lost 5 bases; unmatched junction nucleotides: 9. The CDR3 spans 15 residues. CDR3 in DNA: TGTGCCAGCAGTCTCCTGGGGACAGGGATTGAGACCCAGTACTTC. Translating it yields CASSLLGTGIETQYF.

V usage is TRBV5-4 and J usage is TRBJ2-7; D uncertain. V lost 0 bases, J lost 4 bases, and 11 bases lay in between. CDR3 size: 14 residues. The V gene's germline CDR1 is SGHNT and CDR2 YYREEE (reference sequence). The CDR3 reads CASSLAGLTYEQYF. The CDR3 nucleotides read TGTGCCAGCAGCTTGGCCGGGCTGACGTACGAGCAGTACTTC.

The chain combines TRBV12-3 or TRBV12-4 with TRBJ2-2, with TRBD1 matching over 8 bases. The length of the CDR3 is 13 residues. Trimming took 6 bases from V and 7 from J; bases not matched to a gene: 4. The CDR3 loop reads CASRLTGGGELFF. DNA for the CDR3: TGTGCCAGCAGGCTTACAGGGGGCGGGGAGCTGTTTTTT.

This chain uses TRBV9 with TRBJ2-3, with D possibly being TRBD1 (5 bases). CDR1 SGDLS and CDR2 YYNGEE come from the germline V gene. The CDR3 extends over 14 amino acids. V lost 1 base to trimming and J lost 1 base, with 7 bases between them. The CDR3 sequence: CASSVLGGTDTQYF. The CDR3 nucleotides read TGTGCCAGCAGCGTATTAGGGGGCACAGATACGCAGTATTTT.

This clone has only a few counts. CDR3 region: CASSASGQHTEAFF. The CDR3 region has the DNA TGTGCCAGCAGTGCCTCCGGACAGCACACTGAAGCTTTCTTT. The chain carries TRBV2 and TRBJ1-1; the D gene is possibly TRBD1 (6 bases). Per germline, CDR1 SNHLY and CDR2 FYNNEI. The CDR3 loop spans 14 amino acids. V was trimmed by 4 bases and J by 3 bases, leaving 12 bases between them.

This clone has more than one count but fewer than ten. The chain uses TRBV6-1 and TRBJ1-1; tentative D call: TRBD1 (6 bases). Deletions cut 3 bases from V and 0 bases from J, with 8 bases between. CDR1 and CDR2 (germline): MNHNS, SASEGT. This CDR3 contains 14 residues. As DNA, the CDR3 is TGTGCCAGCAGTGACCAGGGGATGAACACTGAAGCTTTCTTT. Translated: CASSDQGMNTEAFF.

The gene calls are TRBV2 and TRBJ2-7; 9 nucleotides line up with TRBD2. Germline lookup yields CDR1 SNHLY and CDR2 FYNNEI. The junction had 5 bases not matched to a gene; V was cut back by 3 bases and J by 2 bases. This CDR3 has 15 residues. The CDR3: CASSEGRGGTYEQYF. CDR3 in DNA: TGTGCCAGCAGTGAGGGGCGGGGGGGCACCTACGAGCAGTACTTC.

This chain connects TRBV7-9 to TRBJ1-1, with TRBD1 matching 11 bases. Looked up from germline, CDR1 is SEHNR and CDR2 is FQNEAQ (reference sequence). CDR3 length: 16 residues. Trimming at V came to 3 bases and at J to 5 bases, leaving 8 bases not matched to a gene. The CDR3 DNA is TGTGCCAGCAGCTTGGGACAGGGGGGCCAAGGGACTGAAGCTTTCTTT. It codes for CASSLGQGGQGTEAFF.

The V call is TRBV2, the J call TRBJ2-6; D is unresolved. From germline, CDR1 is SNHLY and CDR2 FYNNEI. CDR3 length equals 13 residues. V was trimmed by 6 bases and J by 1 base, leaving 4 bases between them. This CDR3 is CASSLSGANVLTF. The CDR3 nucleotides are TGTGCCAGCAGCCTTTCTGGGGCCAACGTCCTGACTTTC.

CDR3 DNA sequence: TGTGCCAGCAACCTTGGGCGGACAGTAGGTAGTAATGAGCAGTTCTTC. Translating gives CASNLGRTVGSNEQFF. The chain joins TRBV7-9 to TRBJ2-1; D may be TRBD1 (6 bases). The V end lost 7 bases, the J end lost 7 bases, and 23 bases lay between the germline ends. This CDR3 spans 16 amino acids. Germline assignment: CDR1 SEHNR and CDR2 FQNEAQ (reference sequence).

This chain joins TRBV19 and TRBJ1-6; possible D gene TRBD1, 5 bases. Trimming took 3 bases from V and 0 from J, leaving 12 bases between them. Germline assignment: CDR1 LNHDA and CDR2 SQIVND (reference sequence). CDR3 length: 17 residues. The CDR3 coding sequence is TGTGCCAGTAGTATGATAAACAGGAGCTCCTATAATTCACCCCTCCACTTT. As protein: CASSMINRSSYNSPLHF.

The chain has TRBV29-1 and TRBJ1-4; D unresolved. Germline CDR1 is SQVTM and CDR2 is ANQGSEA. Trimming left V 0 bases short and J 10 bases short, with 12 bases between. This CDR3 is 13 amino acids long. CDR3: CSVEDLEQSKLFF. The CDR3 DNA is TGCAGCGTTGAAGATCTTGAACAGTCAAAACTGTTTTTT.

V gene TRBV6-5 combines with J gene TRBJ2-5; D tentatively fits TRBD1 or TRBD2 (5 bases each). This CDR3 is 16 amino acids long. The V end was cut by 4 bases, the J end by 8 bases, with 23 bases between. Germline V gene sequence: CDR1 MNHEY, CDR2 SVGAGI. This CDR3 is CASSFMAGDLRDTQYF. The CDR3 region has the DNA TGTGCCAGCAGTTTTATGGCGGGCGACCTGAGGGACACCCAGTACTTC.

This chain links TRBV19 with TRBJ1-3; D unclear. Germline assignment: CDR1 LNHDA and CDR2 SQIVND (reference sequence). This CDR3 contains 12 residues. V lost 7 bases and J lost 2, with 6 bases in between. The DNA for the CDR3 is TGTGCCAGTAAAAGGGCTGGAAACACCATATATTTT. Translated, it gives CASKRAGNTIYF.

V is TRBV7-2 and J is TRBJ1-2; D is undetermined. Germline V lookup: CDR1 SGHTA, CDR2 FQGNSA. V was trimmed by 0 bases and J by 4 bases, leaving 6 bases between them. The CDR3 covers 13 residues. The CDR3 reads CASSLARLYGYTF. The CDR3 DNA sequence: TGTGCCAGCAGCTTAGCTCGCCTCTATGGCTACACCTTC.

This clone occurred once. The rearrangement links TRBV18 to TRBJ1-4; 9 bases are a match to TRBD1. J was trimmed by 3 bases and V by 0 bases; bases with no gene match: 5. There are 17 residues in the CDR3. The germline CDR1 and CDR2 sequences are KGHSH and LQKENI. This CDR3 reads CASSPPRRTGANEKLFF. CDR3 coding DNA: TGTGCCAGCTCACCACCGCGTCGGACAGGGGCTAATGAAAAACTGTTTTTT.

The V and J genes are TRBV24-1 and TRBJ1-2; D call uncertain. CDR1 is KGHDR, CDR2 SFDVKD, per germline. This CDR3 has 12 amino acids. V was clipped by 6 bases and J by 7 bases, with 11 bases between them. CDR3 residues: CATSQTYGGYTF. The CDR3 DNA reads as TGTGCCACCAGTCAGACCTACGGTGGCTACACCTTC.

This clone has just a few counts. CDR3 loop: CASSEVANSPLHF. The CDR3 DNA follows: TGTGCCAGCAGTGAAGTAGCTAATTCACCCCTCCACTTT. The V gene is TRBV2, the J gene TRBJ1-6; no clear D gene. Germline CDR1 SNHLY, CDR2 FYNNEI. The ends were cut back, 1 base at V and 6 bases at J, with 4 bases in the middle. This CDR3 has 13 amino acids.

V and J are TRBV7-6 and TRBJ2-5, with 16 bases that match TRBD2. CDR1 is SGHVS, CDR2 FNYEAQ, per germline. Germline trimming cut 2 bases from V and 2 bases from J; bases unmatched to any gene: 2. The CDR3 has 17 amino acids. The CDR3 reads CASSLTGLAGGQETQYF. For the CDR3, the DNA is TGTGCCAGCAGCTTAACGGGACTAGCGGGGGGGCAAGAGACCCAGTACTTC.

This chain joins TRBV3-1 (or the pseudogene TRBV3-2) and TRBJ2-1; tentative D call: TRBD2 (6 bases). The ends were cut back, 0 bases at V and 4 bases at J, with 13 bases in the middle. This CDR3 has 16 amino acids. Per germline, CDR1 LGHDT and CDR2 YNNKEL (reference sequence). The CDR3 coding sequence is TGTGCCAGCAGCCAAGATTGGGCGGGGACGTACAATGAGCAGTTCTTC. Protein: CASSQDWAGTYNEQFF.

The rearrangement uses TRBV7-9 and TRBJ1-2; D gene unclear. The V gene lost 5 bases and the J gene lost 8 bases, with 27 bases spanning the gap. The CDR3 loop spans 17 amino acids. The V gene's germline CDR1 is SEHNR and CDR2 FQNEAQ (reference sequence). The CDR3 sequence is CASSLGAAVAQVVGYTF. CDR3 DNA sequence: TGTGCCAGCAGCCTAGGCGCGGCGGTTGCGCAGGTAGTCGGCTACACCTTC.